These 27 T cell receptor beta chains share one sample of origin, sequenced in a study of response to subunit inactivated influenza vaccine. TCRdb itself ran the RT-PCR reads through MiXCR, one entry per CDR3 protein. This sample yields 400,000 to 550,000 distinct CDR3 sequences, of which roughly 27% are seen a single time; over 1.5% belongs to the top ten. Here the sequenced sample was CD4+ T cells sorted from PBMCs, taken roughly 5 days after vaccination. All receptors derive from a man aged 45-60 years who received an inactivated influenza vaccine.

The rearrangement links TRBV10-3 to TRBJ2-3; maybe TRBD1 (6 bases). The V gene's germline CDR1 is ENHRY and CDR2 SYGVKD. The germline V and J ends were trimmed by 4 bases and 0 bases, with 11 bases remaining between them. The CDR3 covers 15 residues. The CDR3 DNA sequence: TGTGCCATCAGTGGAACCGGACAGAGCACAGATACGCAGTATTTT. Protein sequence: CAISGTGQSTDTQYF.

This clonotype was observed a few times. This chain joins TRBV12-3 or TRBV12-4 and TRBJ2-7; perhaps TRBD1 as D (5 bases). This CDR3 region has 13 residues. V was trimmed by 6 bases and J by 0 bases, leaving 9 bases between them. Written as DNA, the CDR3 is TGTGCCAGCAGGGGGCTGGCCTCCTACGAGCAGTACTTC. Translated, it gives CASRGLASYEQYF.

The CDR3 DNA reads TGTGCCAGCAGCCTAACTTTAGCGGGAGCTACGAACACCGGGGAGCTGTTTTTT. Protein product: CASSLTLAGATNTGELFF. The chain has TRBV11-2 and TRBJ2-2; TRBD2 agrees at 9 bases. The CDR3 has 18 amino acids. CDR1 and CDR2 (germline): SGHAT, FQNNGV. The V and J ends lost 5 bases and 0 bases, in that order; junction bases with no gene match: 10. Drawing the rest from reference TRBV11-2 and TRBJ2-2, the complete variable domain is EAGVAQSPRYKIIEKRQSVAFWCNPISGHATLYWYQQILGQGPKLLIQFQNNGVVDDSQLPKDRFSAERLKGVDSTLKIQPAKLEDSAVYLCASSLTLAGATNTGELFFGEGSRLTVL.

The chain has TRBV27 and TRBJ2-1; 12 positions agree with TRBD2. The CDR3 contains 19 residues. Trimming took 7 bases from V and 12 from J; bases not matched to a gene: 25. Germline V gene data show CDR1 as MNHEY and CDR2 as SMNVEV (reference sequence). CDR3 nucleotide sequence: TGTGCCAGCACCTCATTGACAGGTTTCGGCCTAGCGGGGGGGGAGCTGCAGTTCTTC. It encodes CASTSLTGFGLAGGELQFF.

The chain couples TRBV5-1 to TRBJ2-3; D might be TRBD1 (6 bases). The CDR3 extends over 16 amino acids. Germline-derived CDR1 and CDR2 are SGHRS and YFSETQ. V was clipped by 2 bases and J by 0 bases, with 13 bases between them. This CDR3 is CASSLTGRPSTDTQYF. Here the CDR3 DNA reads TGCGCCAGCAGCTTAACAGGGAGACCTAGCACAGATACGCAGTATTTT.

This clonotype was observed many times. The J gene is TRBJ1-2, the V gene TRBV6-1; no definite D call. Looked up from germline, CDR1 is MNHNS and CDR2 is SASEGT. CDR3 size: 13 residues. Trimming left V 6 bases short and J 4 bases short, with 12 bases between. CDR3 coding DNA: TGTGCCAGCAGCCGCGACCGGGGCTATGGCTACACCTTC. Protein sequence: CASSRDRGYGYTF.

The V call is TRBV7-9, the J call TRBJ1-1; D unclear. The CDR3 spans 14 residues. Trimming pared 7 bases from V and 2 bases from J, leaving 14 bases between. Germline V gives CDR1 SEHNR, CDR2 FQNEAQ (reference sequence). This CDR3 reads CASNPTGSNTEAFF. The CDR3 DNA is TGTGCCAGCAACCCGACGGGATCTAACACTGAAGCTTTCTTT.

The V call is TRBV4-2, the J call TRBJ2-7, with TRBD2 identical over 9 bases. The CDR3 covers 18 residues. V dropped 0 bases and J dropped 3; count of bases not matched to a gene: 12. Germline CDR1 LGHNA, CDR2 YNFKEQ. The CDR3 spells CASSQDLRASGILYEQYF. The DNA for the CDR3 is TGTGCCAGCAGCCAAGATCTCCGGGCTAGCGGGATCCTCTACGAGCAGTACTTC.

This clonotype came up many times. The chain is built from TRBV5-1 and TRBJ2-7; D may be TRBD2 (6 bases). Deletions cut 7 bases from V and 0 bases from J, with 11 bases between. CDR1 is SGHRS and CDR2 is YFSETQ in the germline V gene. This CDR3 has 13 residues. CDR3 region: CASRELSSYEQYF. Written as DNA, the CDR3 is TGCGCCAGCCGGGAGTTGAGCTCCTACGAGCAGTACTTC.

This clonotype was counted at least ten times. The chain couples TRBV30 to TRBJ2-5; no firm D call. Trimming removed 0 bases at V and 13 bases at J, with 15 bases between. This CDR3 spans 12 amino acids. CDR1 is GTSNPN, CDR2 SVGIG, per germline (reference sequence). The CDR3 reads CAWSVASPTRYF. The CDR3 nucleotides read TGTGCCTGGAGTGTAGCGAGCCCCACGCGGTACTTC.

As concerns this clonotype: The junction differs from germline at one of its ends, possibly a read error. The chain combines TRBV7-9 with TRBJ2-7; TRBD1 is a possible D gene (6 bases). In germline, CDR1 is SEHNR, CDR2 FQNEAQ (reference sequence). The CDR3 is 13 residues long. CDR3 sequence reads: CASSLVGHYGQYF. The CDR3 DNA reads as TGTGCCAGCAGCTTAGTGGGACATTACGGGCAGTACTTC.

Here the CDR3 DNA reads TGCAGTGCTAGCCACAGGTTCAATCAGCCCCAGCATTTT. Protein: CSASHRFNQPQHF. The chain joins TRBV20-1 to TRBJ1-5; weak D call: TRBD1 (5 bases). The CDR3 loop spans 13 amino acids. The germline V gene has CDR1 DFQATT and CDR2 SNEGSKA (reference sequence). Trimming removed 3 bases from V and 3 bases from J, with 9 bases in between.

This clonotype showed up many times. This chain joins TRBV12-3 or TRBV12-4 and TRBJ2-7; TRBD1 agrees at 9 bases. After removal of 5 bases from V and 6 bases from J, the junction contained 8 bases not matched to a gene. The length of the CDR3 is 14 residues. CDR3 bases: TGTGCCAGCAGTCCACCGGGACAGGGAACCGAGCAGTACTTC. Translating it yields CASSPPGQGTEQYF.

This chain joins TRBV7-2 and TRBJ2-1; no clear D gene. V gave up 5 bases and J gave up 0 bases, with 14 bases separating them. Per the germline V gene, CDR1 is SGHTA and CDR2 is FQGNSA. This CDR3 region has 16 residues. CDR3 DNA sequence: TGTGCCAGCAGCCTCAACCAAGGAAGCTCCTACAATGAGCAGTTCTTC. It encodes CASSLNQGSSYNEQFF.

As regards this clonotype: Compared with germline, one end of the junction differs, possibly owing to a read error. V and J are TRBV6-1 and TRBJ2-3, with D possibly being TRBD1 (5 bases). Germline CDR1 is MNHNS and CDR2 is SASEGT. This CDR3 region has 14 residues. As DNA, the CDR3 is TGTGCCAGCAGGGAAGACAGCATCACAGATACGCAGTATTTT. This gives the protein CASREDSITDTQYF.

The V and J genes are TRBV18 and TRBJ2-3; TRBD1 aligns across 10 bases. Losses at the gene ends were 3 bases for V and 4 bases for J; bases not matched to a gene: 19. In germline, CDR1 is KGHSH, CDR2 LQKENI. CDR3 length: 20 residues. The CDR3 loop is CASSPTKRQGAYSNADTQYF. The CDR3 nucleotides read TGTGCCAGCTCACCTACTAAAAGACAGGGGGCATATAGTAACGCAGATACGCAGTATTTT.

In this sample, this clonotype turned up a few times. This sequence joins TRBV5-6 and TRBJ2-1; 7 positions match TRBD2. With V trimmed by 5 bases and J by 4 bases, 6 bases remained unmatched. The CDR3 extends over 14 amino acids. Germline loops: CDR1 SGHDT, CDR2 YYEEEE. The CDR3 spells CASSLISGYNEQFF. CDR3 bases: TGTGCCAGCAGTCTGATTAGCGGGTACAATGAGCAGTTCTTC.

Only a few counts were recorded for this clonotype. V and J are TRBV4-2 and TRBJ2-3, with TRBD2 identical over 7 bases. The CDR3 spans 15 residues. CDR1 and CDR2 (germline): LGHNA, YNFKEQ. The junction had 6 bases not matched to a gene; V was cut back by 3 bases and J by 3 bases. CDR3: CASSQELAWTDTQYF. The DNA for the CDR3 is TGTGCCAGCAGCCAGGAACTAGCGTGGACAGATACGCAGTATTTT.

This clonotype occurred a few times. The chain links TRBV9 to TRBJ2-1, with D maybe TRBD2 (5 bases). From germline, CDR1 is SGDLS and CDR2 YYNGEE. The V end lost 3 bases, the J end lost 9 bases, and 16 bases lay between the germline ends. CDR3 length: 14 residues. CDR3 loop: CASSEADSFGEQFF. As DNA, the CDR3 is TGTGCCAGCAGCGAAGCGGACTCGTTCGGTGAGCAGTTCTTC.

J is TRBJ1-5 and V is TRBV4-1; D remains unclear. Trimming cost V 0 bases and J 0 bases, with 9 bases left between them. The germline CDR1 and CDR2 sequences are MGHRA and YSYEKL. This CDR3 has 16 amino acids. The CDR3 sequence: CASSQDQVNSNQPQHF. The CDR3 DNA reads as TGCGCCAGCAGCCAAGACCAGGTTAATAGCAATCAGCCCCAGCATTTT.

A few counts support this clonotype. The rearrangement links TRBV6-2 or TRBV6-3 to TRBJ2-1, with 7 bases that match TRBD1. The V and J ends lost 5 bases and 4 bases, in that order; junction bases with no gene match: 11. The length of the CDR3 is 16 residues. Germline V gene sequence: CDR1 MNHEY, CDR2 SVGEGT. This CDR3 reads CASSALTGVNYNEQFF. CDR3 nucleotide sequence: TGTGCCAGCAGTGCCCTAACAGGGGTAAATTACAATGAGCAGTTCTTC.

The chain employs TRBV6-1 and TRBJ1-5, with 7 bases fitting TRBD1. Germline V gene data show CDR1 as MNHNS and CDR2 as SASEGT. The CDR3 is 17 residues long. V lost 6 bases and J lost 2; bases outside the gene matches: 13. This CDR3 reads CASRDLWTGLGNQPQHF. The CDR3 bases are TGTGCCAGCAGAGACTTATGGACAGGCCTGGGCAATCAGCCCCAGCATTTT.

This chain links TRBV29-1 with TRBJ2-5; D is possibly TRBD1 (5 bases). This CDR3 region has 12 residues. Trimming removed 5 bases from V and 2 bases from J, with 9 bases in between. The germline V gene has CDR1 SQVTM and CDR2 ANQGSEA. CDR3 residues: CSVKTVQETQYF. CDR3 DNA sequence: TGCAGCGTTAAGACAGTTCAAGAGACCCAGTACTTC. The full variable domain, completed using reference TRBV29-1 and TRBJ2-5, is SAVISQKPSRDICQRGTSLTIQCQVDSQVTMMFWYRQQPGQSLTLIATANQGSEATYESGFVIDKFPISRPNLTFSTLTVSNMSPEDSSIYLCSVKTVQETQYFGPGTRLLVL.

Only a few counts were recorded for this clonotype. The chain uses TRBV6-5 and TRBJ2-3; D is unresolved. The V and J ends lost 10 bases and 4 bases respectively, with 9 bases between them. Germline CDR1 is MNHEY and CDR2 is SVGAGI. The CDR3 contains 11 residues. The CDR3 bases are TGTGCCATCCGCTCGGCAGATACGCAGTATTTT. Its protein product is CAIRSADTQYF.

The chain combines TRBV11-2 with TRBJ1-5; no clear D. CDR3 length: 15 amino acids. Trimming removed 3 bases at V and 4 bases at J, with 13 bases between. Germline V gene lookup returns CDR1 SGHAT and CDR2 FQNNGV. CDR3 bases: TGTGCCAGCAGCTTGACGGGGAGAGATAATCAGCCCCAGCATTTT. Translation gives CASSLTGRDNQPQHF.

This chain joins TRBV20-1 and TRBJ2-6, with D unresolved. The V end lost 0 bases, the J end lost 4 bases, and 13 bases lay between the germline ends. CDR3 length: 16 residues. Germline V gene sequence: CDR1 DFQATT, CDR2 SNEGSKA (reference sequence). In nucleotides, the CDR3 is TGCAGTGCTAGAGATATCAGGCTAGGCGGGGCCAACGTCCTGACTTTC. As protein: CSARDIRLGGANVLTF.

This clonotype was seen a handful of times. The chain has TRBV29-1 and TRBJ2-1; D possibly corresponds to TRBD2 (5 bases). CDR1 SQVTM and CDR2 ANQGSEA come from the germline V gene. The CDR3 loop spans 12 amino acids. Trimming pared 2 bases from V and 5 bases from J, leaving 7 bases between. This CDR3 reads CSVESGNNEQFF. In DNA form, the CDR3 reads TGCAGCGTTGAATCCGGGAACAATGAGCAGTTCTTC.